This T cell receptor beta chain was sequenced during a study of PD-L1 blockade in urothelial cancer. Study-level background: About 90% of the roughly 29 patients comprised males who had bladder-origin urothelial cancer. Once treatment had started, blood was analyzed at 3 weeks (second dose) and again at 6 weeks.

As for this clone: Its antigen is unidentified.

This CDR3 has 18 amino acids. The V gene end was trimmed by 0 bases and the J gene end by 7 bases; junction bases not matched to a gene: 13. Per the germline V gene, CDR1 is SGHNT and CDR2 is YYREEE (reference sequence). The study's findings and limits: Below-median pretreatment blood TCR clonality was associated with improved progression-free and overall survival.

The investigators introduced synthetic TCR analog templates into each PCR as spikes. This table comes from immunoSEQ multiplex PCR, and its TCRdb copy is limited to in-frame clones, with some not included. The data hold about 39,000 clones, with 85% to 90% observed a single time. This clonotype was sampled from a man aged 60 to 69 with urothelial cancer. The sequencing here drew on PBMCs, taken around atezolizumab (anti-PD-L1) treatment. J is TRBJ2-1 and V is TRBV5-4; 10 positions match TRBD2. CDR3: CASSLGLAGVGGRNEQFF. CDR3 DNA sequence: TGTGCCAGCAGCTTGGGGCTAGCGGGAGTTGGTGGGAGGAATGAGCAGTTCTTC.